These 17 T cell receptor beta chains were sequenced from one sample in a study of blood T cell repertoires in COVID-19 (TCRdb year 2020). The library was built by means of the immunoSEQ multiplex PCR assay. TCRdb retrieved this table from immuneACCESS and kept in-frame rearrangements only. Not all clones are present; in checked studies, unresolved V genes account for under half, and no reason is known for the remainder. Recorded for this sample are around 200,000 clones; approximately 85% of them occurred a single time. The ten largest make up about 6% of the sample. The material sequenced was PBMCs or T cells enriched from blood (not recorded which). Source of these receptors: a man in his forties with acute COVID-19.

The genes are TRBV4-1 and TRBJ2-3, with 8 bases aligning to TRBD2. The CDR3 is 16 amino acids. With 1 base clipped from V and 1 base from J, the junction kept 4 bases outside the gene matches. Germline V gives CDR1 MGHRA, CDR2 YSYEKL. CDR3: CASSQAETSGTDTQYF. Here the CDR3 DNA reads TGCGCCAGCAGCCAAGCCGAGACTAGCGGCACAGATACGCAGTATTTT.

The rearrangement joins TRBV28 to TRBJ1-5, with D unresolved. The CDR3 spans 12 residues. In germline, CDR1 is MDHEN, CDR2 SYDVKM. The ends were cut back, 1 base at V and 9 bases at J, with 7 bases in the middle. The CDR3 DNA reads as TGTGCCAGCAGTTTATTAGTTGGGCCCCAGCATTTT. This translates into CASSLLVGPQHF. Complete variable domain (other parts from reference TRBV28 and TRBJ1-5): DVKVTQSSRYLVKRTGEKVFLECVQDMDHENMFWYRQDPGLGLRLIYFSYDVKMKEKGDIPEGYSVSREKKERFSLILESASTNQTSMYLCASSLLVGPQHFGDGTRLSIL.

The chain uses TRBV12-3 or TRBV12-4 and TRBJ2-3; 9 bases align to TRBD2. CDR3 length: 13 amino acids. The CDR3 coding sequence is TGTGCGCTGGGACTAGCCAACACAGATACGCAGTATTTT. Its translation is CALGLANTDTQYF.

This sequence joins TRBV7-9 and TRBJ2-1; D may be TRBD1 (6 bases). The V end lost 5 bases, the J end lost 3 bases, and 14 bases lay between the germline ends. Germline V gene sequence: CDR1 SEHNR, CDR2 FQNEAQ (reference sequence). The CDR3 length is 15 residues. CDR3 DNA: TGTGCCAGCAGCGATCAGGGGATTGTCTACAATGAGCAGTTCTTC. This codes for CASSDQGIVYNEQFF.

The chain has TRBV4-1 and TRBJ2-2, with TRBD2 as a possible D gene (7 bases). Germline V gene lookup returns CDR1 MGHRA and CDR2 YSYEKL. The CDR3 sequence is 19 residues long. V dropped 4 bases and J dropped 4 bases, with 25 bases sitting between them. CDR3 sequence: CASSRGPGLHRGGTGELFF. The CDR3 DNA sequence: TGCGCCAGCAGCCGAGGGCCGGGACTACACCGAGGGGGCACCGGGGAGCTGTTTTTT.

Here the CDR3 DNA reads TGTGCCACCAGTGATTACAGGGCTCACGAGCAGTACTTC. This encodes CATSDYRAHEQYF. This sequence joins TRBV24-1 and TRBJ2-7, with D perhaps matching TRBD1 (6 bases). Trimming took 2 bases from V and 5 from J, leaving 9 bases between them. Germline V gene data show CDR1 as KGHDR and CDR2 as SFDVKD. This CDR3 contains 13 residues.

The CDR3 protein is CSALQDIQYF. The CDR3, as DNA: TGCAGTGCTTTACAGGACATTCAGTACTTC. The V call is TRBV20-1, the J call TRBJ2-4, with D maybe TRBD1 (5 bases). Germline V lookup: CDR1 DFQATT, CDR2 SNEGSKA (reference sequence). This CDR3 is 10 amino acids long. V lost 5 bases and J 8 bases, leaving 7 bases between the germline ends.

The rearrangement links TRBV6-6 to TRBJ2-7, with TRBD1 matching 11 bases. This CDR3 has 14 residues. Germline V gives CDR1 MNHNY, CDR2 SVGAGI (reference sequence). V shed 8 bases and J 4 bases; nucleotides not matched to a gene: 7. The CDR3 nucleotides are TGTGCCAGCCTCCGTGGGACAGGGGGATACGAGCAGTACTTC. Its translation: CASLRGTGGYEQYF.

The CDR3 reads CASSLRGGGNQPQHF. The CDR3 DNA sequence: TGTGCCAGTAGTCTGAGGGGGGGCGGCAATCAGCCCCAGCATTTT. The chain uses TRBV19 and TRBJ1-5, with a tentative D call TRBD1 (6 bases). Germline lookup yields CDR1 LNHDA and CDR2 SQIVND (reference sequence). V was clipped by 5 bases and J by 2 bases, with 13 bases between them. The CDR3 has 15 amino acids.

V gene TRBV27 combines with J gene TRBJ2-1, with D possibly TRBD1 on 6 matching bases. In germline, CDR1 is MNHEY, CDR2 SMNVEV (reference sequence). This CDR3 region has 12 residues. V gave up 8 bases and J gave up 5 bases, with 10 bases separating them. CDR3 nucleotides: TGTGCCAGCCGTGAGGGGGACAATGAGCAGTTCTTC. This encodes CASREGDNEQFF.

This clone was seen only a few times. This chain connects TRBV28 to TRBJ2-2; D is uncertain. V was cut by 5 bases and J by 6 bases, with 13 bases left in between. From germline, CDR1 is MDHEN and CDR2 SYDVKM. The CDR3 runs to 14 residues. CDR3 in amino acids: CASSPASHSGELFF. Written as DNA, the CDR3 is TGTGCCAGCAGTCCAGCGAGTCACTCCGGGGAGCTGTTTTTT.

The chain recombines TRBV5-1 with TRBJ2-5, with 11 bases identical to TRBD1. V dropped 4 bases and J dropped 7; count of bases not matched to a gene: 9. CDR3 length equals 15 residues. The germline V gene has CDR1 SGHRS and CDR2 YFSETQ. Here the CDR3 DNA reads TGCGCCAGCAGCCAGGGACAGGGGGAATTTGGGACCCAGTACTTC. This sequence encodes CASSQGQGEFGTQYF.

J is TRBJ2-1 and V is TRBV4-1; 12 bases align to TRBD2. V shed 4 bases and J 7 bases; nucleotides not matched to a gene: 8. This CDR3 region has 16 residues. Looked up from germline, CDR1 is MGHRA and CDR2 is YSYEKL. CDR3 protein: CASSLSTSGSVNEQFF. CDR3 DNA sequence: TGCGCCAGCAGCCTTTCGACTAGCGGGAGCGTGAATGAGCAGTTCTTC.

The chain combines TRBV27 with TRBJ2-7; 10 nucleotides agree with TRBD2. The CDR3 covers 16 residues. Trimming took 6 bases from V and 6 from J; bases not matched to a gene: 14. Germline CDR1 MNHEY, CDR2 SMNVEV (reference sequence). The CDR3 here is CASSFHSGTSVGEQYF. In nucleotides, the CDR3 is TGTGCCAGCAGCTTCCATTCCGGGACTAGCGTAGGCGAGCAGTACTTC.

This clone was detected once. In nucleotides, the CDR3 is TGTGCCAGCAGCTTCCAGGGATTCCGAAACACAGATACGCAGTATTTT. Its protein is CASSFQGFRNTDTQYF. This sequence joins TRBV7-2 and TRBJ2-3, with D maybe TRBD1 (5 bases). V was clipped by 3 bases and J by 2 bases, with 15 bases between them. CDR1 is SGHTA, CDR2 FQGNSA, per germline. The CDR3 has 16 residues.

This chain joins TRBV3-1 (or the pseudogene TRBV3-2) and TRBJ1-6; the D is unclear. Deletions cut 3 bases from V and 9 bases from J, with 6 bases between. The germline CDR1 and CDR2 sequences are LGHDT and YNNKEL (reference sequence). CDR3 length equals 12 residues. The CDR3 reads CASSHPPSPLHF. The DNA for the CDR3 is TGTGCCAGCAGCCATCCTCCTTCACCCCTCCACTTT.

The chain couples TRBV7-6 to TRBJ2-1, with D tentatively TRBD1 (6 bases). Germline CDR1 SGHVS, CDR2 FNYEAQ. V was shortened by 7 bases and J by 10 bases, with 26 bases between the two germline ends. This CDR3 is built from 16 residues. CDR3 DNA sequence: TGTGCCAGCAACACAAGGACCCCCACAGGGATGGGCGAGCAGTTCTTC. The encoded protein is CASNTRTPTGMGEQFF.